This T cell receptor (beta chain) was identified in a study of blood T cell repertoires in COVID-19. Across the whole study: Spain, Italy and the United States supplied samples that represented acute and convalescent COVID-19. Nucleic acid was either cDNA or gDNA, and it came from T cells, B-cell-depleted T cells, or PBMCs.

The CDR3 is 15 amino acids. CDR1 is MNHEY, CDR2 SMNVEV, per germline (reference sequence). The junction had 13 bases not matched to a gene; V was cut back by 5 bases and J by 8 bases. Authors' data handling: Estimates of nucleated cell counts were drawn from the amplification of reference gene primers. Assay: immunoSEQ multiplex PCR; the TCRdb copy retains only in-frame clones and omits some. V and J calls plus clone size are reproduced from that table; the DNA served to infer D and trimming. Of about 64,000 clones in the sample, approximately 78% were seen once. This TCR was recovered from a human donor in a cohort sampled during active COVID-19. The chain uses TRBV27 and TRBJ2-5, with 8 bases identical to TRBD1. The sequenced sample consisted of peripheral blood. This CDR3 is CASSPLTGVRFTQYF. The CDR3 DNA reads TGTGCCAGCAGTCCCTTGACAGGGGTCCGATTCACCCAGTACTTC.